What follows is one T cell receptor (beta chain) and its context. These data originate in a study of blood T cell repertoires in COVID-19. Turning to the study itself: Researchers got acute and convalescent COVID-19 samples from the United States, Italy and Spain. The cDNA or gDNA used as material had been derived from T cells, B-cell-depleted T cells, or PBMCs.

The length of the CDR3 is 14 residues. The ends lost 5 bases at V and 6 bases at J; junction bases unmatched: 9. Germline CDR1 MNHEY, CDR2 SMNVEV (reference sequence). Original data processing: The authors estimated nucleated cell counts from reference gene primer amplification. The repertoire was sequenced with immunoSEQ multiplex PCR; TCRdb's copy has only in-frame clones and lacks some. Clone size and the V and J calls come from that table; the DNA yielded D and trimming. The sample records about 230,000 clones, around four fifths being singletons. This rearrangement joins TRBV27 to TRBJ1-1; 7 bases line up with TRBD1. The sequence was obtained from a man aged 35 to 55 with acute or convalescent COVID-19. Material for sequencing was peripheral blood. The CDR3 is CASSVTGNNAEAFF. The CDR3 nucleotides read TGTGCCAGCAGTGTGACAGGGAATAACGCTGAAGCTTTCTTT.